A single TCR beta chain is shown here with its context. Antigen specificity is unknown. Trimming pared 9 bases from V and 5 bases from J, leaving 17 bases between. CDR3 size: 13 residues. Germline CDR1 reads LNHDA; CDR2 reads SQIVND (reference sequence). The record originates from a study of cytomegalovirus exposure and HLA in healthy donors. Regarding the study as a whole: High sensitivity and specificity were reportedly achieved when the classifier diagnosed cytomegalovirus status. The authors later linked a missense DCLRE1C variant to TCR beta V- and J-gene trimming. It was likely that a cluster of highly shared sequence variants was a sequencing artifact.

It was with 60 Vbeta and 13 Jbeta primers that the PCR ran. Libraries were prepared by immunoSEQ multiplex PCR; TCRdb keeps only in-frame clonotypes and omits some of them. The sample lists 120,000 or so clones; about 68% were seen once. The clonotype comes from a woman in her 50s in good health and CMV-seropositive. Sequenced sample: PBMCs. The J gene is TRBJ2-7, the V gene TRBV19; D is undetermined. The CDR3 DNA is TGTGCCAGAGACACCGGCGTAGGAAACGAGCAGTACTTC. Protein product: CARDTGVGNEQYF.